A single sample is the source of the 4 T cell receptor beta chains below, sequenced in a study of blood T cell repertoires in COVID-19. This table comes from immunoSEQ multiplex PCR, and its TCRdb copy is limited to in-frame clones, with some not included. The repertoire holds 200,000 or so clones, with more than 80% as singletons. Sample: PBMCs or T cells enriched from blood (not recorded which). These receptors came from a man aged 60-69 years who had recovered from COVID-19.

V and J are TRBV5-1 and TRBJ1-1; D unclear. V lost 4 bases, J lost 8 bases, and 12 bases lay in between. CDR1 is SGHRS and CDR2 is YFSETQ in the germline V gene. The CDR3 loop spans 12 amino acids. The CDR3 DNA follows: TGCGCCAGCAGCGAGGATAAAAAGGAAGCTTTCTTT. Residues: CASSEDKKEAFF.

This clone appeared a few times. The J gene is TRBJ2-7, the V gene TRBV27; 10 bases are shared with TRBD1. The V gene's germline CDR1 is MNHEY and CDR2 SMNVEV (reference sequence). CDR3 length equals 14 residues. Trimming removed 5 bases from V and 5 bases from J; junction bases left unmatched: 6. The CDR3, as DNA: TGTGCCAGCAGTACCCGACAGGGGGCGAACGAGCAGTACTTC. Its translation: CASSTRQGANEQYF.

V and J are TRBV4-3 and TRBJ1-1; 10 bases align to TRBD1. V dropped 1 base and J dropped 3; count of bases not matched to a gene: 8. The CDR3 has 17 residues. CDR1 and CDR2 from the germline V gene are LGHNA and YSLEER. The CDR3: CASSQAGLTGGYTEAFF. In nucleotides, the CDR3 is TGCGCCAGCAGCCAAGCCGGCCTGACAGGGGGCTACACTGAAGCTTTCTTT.

This clone was seen a few times. The chain joins TRBV5-1 to TRBJ1-2, with 8 bases identical to TRBD1. Germline-derived CDR1 and CDR2 are SGHRS and YFSETQ. The CDR3 is 17 amino acids. V lost 0 bases to trimming and J lost 0 bases; unmatched junction nucleotides: 7. DNA for the CDR3: TGCGCCAGCAGCTTGGGGAACAGGGGGGAAGCTAACTATGGCTACACCTTC. Protein: CASSLGNRGEANYGYTF.